This T cell receptor beta chain was recovered during a study of OX40 agonist ivuxolimab in advanced cancers. Regarding the study as a whole: Clones of CD4+ and CD8+ blood T cells grew by week 6 at doses of 0.1 to 3.0 mg/kg.

This clone is a singleton in its sample. Its cognate antigen is unknown. TCRdb's table, derived via immunoSEQ multiplex PCR, lists solely in-frame clones and lacks some. The sample has roughly 48,000 clones, around 89% seen once. CDR1 MDHEN and CDR2 SYDVKM come from the germline V gene. This CDR3 contains 14 residues. V was pared by 4 bases and J by 2 bases, with 2 bases of the junction left unmatched. The sequences come from CD4+ or CD8+ T cells sorted from blood, collected in a trial of the OX40 agonist ivuxolimab. This chain uses TRBV28 with TRBJ2-7, with TRBD1 identical over 10 bases. The source is an adult with an advanced solid tumor such as melanoma, head and neck, liver or kidney cancer. Written as DNA, the CDR3 is TGTGCCAGCAGTTCCGGGACAGGGGCCTACGAGCAGTACTTC. Amino acid sequence: CASSSGTGAYEQYF.